The T cell receptor beta chain described here comes from a study of T cell repertoires in cytomegalovirus infection. Remarks on this clonotype: Antigen: not known.

MiXCR, run by TCRdb on the reads, gives a single entry per CDR3 protein. The data show under 95,000 distinct CDR3 sequences, around half seen once. This CDR3 is 15 amino acids long. CDR1 SNHLY and CDR2 FYNNEI come from the germline V gene. V was cut by 10 bases and J by 2 bases, with 19 bases left in between. The sequenced sample was CD8+ T cells from cultured PBMCs, obtained from culture after CMV antigen stimulation. The TCR originated in a human donor in good health (CMV status not recorded). Some clones in this sample may be carry-over from other donors' samples. The V gene is TRBV2, the J gene TRBJ2-3; D may be TRBD2 (6 bases). The CDR3 region has the DNA TGTGCCACCCCCCCCCCGGGACTCACCACAGATACGCAGTATTTT. Translation: CATPPPGLTTDTQYF.